These T cell receptor beta chains were read from a single sample in a study of shared clonotypes between healthy human individuals. Method: immunoSEQ multiplex PCR; TCRdb's copy keeps in-frame clones and lacks some. The repertoire consists of over 1.4 million clones, with approximately 96% occurring once and the leading ten covering 1% to 1.5%. The sample comprised naive CD4+ T cells sorted from blood. The source of these receptors is a man aged 25 to 40 in good health. The CDR3 runs from the conserved cysteine through the conserved F or W. Fields, in order: V gene, D gene, clone size, J gene, CDR3 protein, CDR3 DNA. D genes are given only for firm matches. Where a row states a size, it is once, few, many or the class of an expanded clone; other rows omit it.

TRBV7-3	NA	NA	TRBJ1-1	CASSLRLGVEAFF	TGTGCCAGCAGCTTAAGGTTAGGAGTTGAAGCTTTCTTT
TRBV6-5	NA	NA	TRBJ2-3	CASSYSGYTDTQYF	TGTGCCAGCAGTTACTCTGGCTACACAGATACGCAGTATTTT
TRBV6-5	NA	few	TRBJ2-5	CASSQGGETQYF	TGTGCCAGCAGTCAGGGGGGGGAGACCCAGTACTTC
TRBV9	TRBD2	NA	TRBJ2-1	CASTLTSGSAGNEQFF	TGTGCCAGCACCCTGACTAGCGGCTCAGCGGGAAATGAGCAGTTCTTC
TRBV29-1	TRBD1	NA	TRBJ2-7	CSVASTGAPYEQYF	TGCAGCGTCGCCTCGACAGGGGCCCCCTACGAGCAGTACTTC
TRBV9	NA	NA	TRBJ2-5	CASSVGIQGGETQYF	TGTGCCAGCAGCGTAGGGATACAGGGAGGAGAGACCCAGTACTTC
TRBV6-4	NA	NA	TRBJ2-3	CASSEYRAGTQYF	TGTGCCAGCAGTGAATACAGGGCGGGGACGCAGTATTTT
TRBV7-9	NA	NA	TRBJ1-2	CASSLAIGSPNYGYTF	TGTGCCAGCAGCTTAGCTATAGGTTCTCCTAACTATGGCTACACCTTC
TRBV5-6	NA	NA	TRBJ2-7	CASSLSANYEQYF	TGTGCCAGCAGCTTGTCGGCTAACTACGAGCAGTACTTC
TRBV2	NA	NA	TRBJ2-1	CASSEDVGVLYNEQFF	TGTGCCAGCAGTGAAGATGTGGGAGTGTTGTACAATGAGCAGTTCTTC
TRBV7-8	TRBD2	NA	TRBJ2-3	CASSSFPSGRLTDTQYF	TGTGCCAGCAGCTCCTTCCCCAGCGGGAGGTTGACAGATACGCAGTATTTT
TRBV2	NA	NA	TRBJ2-1	CASRGTVRTDDLYNEQFF	TGTGCCAGCAGGGGGACGGTACGGACGGACGACCTATACAATGAGCAGTTCTTC
TRBV28	TRBD2	NA	TRBJ2-5	CASSPGLVLAAGETQYF	TGTGCCAGCAGTCCTGGGTTGGTTCTAGCGGCTGGGGAGACCCAGTACTTC
TRBV10-1	NA	NA	TRBJ2-7	CASSNSFEQYF	TGCGCCAGCAGTAATTCCTTCGAGCAGTACTTC
TRBV6-6	NA	NA	TRBJ1-4	CASSWDGANEKLFF	TGTGCCAGCAGTTGGGACGGTGCTAATGAAAAACTGTTTTTT
TRBV27	TRBD2	NA	TRBJ2-1	CASSGPGLADNEQFF	TGTGCCAGCAGTGGCCCGGGACTAGCGGACAATGAGCAGTTCTTC
TRBV27	NA	NA	TRBJ2-1	CASRLALGFSSYNEQFF	TGTGCCAGCAGACTGGCCCTTGGGTTTAGCTCCTACAATGAGCAGTTCTTC
TRBV7-7	NA	NA	TRBJ2-7	CASPDRRYSYEQYF	TGTGCTAGCCCCGACAGGCGATACTCCTACGAGCAGTACTTC
TRBV9	NA	once	TRBJ1-3	CASSASTPGGGRNTIYF	TGTGCCAGCAGCGCCTCGACACCGGGGGGAGGTAGAAACACCATATATTTT
TRBV7-2	NA	NA	TRBJ1-1	CASSLREGYPNTEAFF	TGTGCCAGCAGCTTACGAGAGGGTTACCCGAACACTGAAGCTTTCTTT
TRBV19	NA	NA	TRBJ2-5	CASSIGPGVETQYF	TGTGCCAGTAGTATAGGCCCTGGTGTAGAGACCCAGTACTTC
TRBV6-1	NA	NA	TRBJ1-4	CASTGRPTTNEKLFF	TGTGCCAGCACGGGCCGCCCAACAACTAATGAAAAACTGTTTTTT
TRBV12-5	NA	NA	TRBJ1-2	CASGLSGYTF	TGTGCTAGTGGTTTGAGTGGCTACACCTTC
TRBV19	TRBD1	NA	TRBJ2-6	CASREDRGRASGANVLTF	TGTGCCAGTAGGGAGGACAGGGGTCGGGCCTCTGGGGCCAACGTCCTGACTTTC
TRBV5-1	TRBD2	NA	TRBJ2-1	CASSEGLAGVSYNEQFF	TGCGCCAGCAGCGAGGGACTAGCGGGAGTTTCCTACAATGAGCAGTTCTTC
TRBV21-1	NA	NA	TRBJ2-7	CASSKDTRDTFSYEQYF	TGTGCCAGCAGCAAGGATACCAGGGACACCTTCTCCTACGAGCAGTACTTC
TRBV18	NA	NA	TRBJ1-2	CASSPRQGRADYGYTF	TGTGCCAGCTCACCACGGCAGGGGCGAGCGGACTATGGCTACACCTTC
TRBV11-2	NA	NA	TRBJ2-6	CASSPRGGRGDSGANVLTF	TGTGCCAGCAGCCCTAGGGGGGGCAGGGGCGACTCTGGGGCCAACGTCCTGACTTTC
TRBV6-5	NA	NA	TRBJ2-7	CASRKAGLLSYEQYF	TGTGCCAGCAGAAAAGCGGGCCTCCTCTCCTACGAGCAGTACTTC
TRBV9	TRBD1	NA	TRBJ2-1	CASSRQGSISYNEQFF	TGTGCCAGCAGCAGACAGGGCTCAATCTCCTACAATGAGCAGTTCTTC
TRBV27	NA	NA	TRBJ1-2	CASSLRPGTPINYGYTF	TGTGCCAGCAGTTTACGACCCGGGACCCCCATTAACTATGGCTACACCTTC
TRBV28	NA	NA	TRBJ1-2	CASSFPDADSLYGYTF	TGTGCCAGCAGTTTCCCTGACGCCGACAGCCTCTATGGCTACACCTTC
TRBV9	TRBD2	NA	TRBJ2-1	CASSTVRLAETYNEQFF	TGTGCCAGCAGCACGGTTAGGCTAGCGGAGACCTACAATGAGCAGTTCTTC
TRBV9	NA	NA	TRBJ2-3	CASSVDGALDTDTQYF	TGTGCCAGCAGCGTCGATGGAGCTTTAGACACAGATACGCAGTATTTT
TRBV18	NA	NA	TRBJ1-2	CASSRSRGPRSRAEDGYTF	TGTGCCAGCTCACGGAGTCGAGGACCGCGTTCTCGGGCGGAGGATGGCTACACCTTC
TRBV5-1	TRBD1	once	TRBJ2-7	CASSWDSLDSEQYF	TGCGCCAGCAGCTGGGACAGCCTGGACTCCGAGCAGTACTTC